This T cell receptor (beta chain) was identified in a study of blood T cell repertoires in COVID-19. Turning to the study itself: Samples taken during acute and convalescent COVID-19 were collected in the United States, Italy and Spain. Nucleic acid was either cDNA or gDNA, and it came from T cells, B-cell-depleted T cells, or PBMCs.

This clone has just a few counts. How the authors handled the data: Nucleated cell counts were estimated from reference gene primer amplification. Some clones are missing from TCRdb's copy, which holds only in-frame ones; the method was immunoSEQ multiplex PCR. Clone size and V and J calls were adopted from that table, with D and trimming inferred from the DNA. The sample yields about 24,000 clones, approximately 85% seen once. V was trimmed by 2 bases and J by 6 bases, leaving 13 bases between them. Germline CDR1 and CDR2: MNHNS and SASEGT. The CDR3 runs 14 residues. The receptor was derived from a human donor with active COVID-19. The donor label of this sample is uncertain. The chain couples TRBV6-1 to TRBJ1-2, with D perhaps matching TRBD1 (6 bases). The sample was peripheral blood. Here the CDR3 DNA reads TGTGCCAGCAGTGAAAAAGAATGGACAGATGGCTACACCTTC. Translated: CASSEKEWTDGYTF.